These T cell receptor beta chains were read from a single sample in a study of beta chain features in type 1 diabetes. Produced via immunoSEQ multiplex PCR; TCRdb's table is partial and in-frame only. The sample comprises 100,000 to 150,000 clones, around 8.8% of which are singletons, and over 0.6% rests with the top ten. The sequencing sample was made of central memory CD4+ T cells from blood. The source of these receptors is a young man with type 1 diabetes. CDR3s include the opening cysteine and the closing phenylalanine or tryptophan. A D gene is named only where the DNA matches it firmly. Some rows have no size entry. The others give once, few or many, or a class for an expanded clone.

v_gene	j_gene	abundance	d_gene	CDR3aa	CDR3nt
TRBV6-5	TRBJ1-4	NA	NA	CASNRAGEKLFF	TGTGCCAGCAACAGGGCAGGGGAAAAACTGTTTTTT
TRBV6-6	TRBJ2-5	many	TRBD1	CASSGQEIETQYF	TGTGCCAGCAGTGGACAGGAGATTGAGACCCAGTACTTC
TRBV7-2	TRBJ2-5	NA	NA	CASSGGRGFRETQYF	TGTGCCAGCAGCGGGGGCCGGGGCTTCAGAGAGACCCAGTACTTC
TRBV5-4	TRBJ2-3	NA	NA	CASSSNKGGHTQYF	TGTGCCAGCAGCTCCAACAAGGGAGGACATACGCAGTATTTT
TRBV5-4	TRBJ2-3	NA	TRBD2	CASSPGTSGGAGTDTQYF	TGTGCCAGCAGCCCAGGGACTAGCGGGGGGGCTGGCACAGATACGCAGTATTTT
TRBV7-2	TRBJ2-5	NA	NA	CASSLNPGYKTQYF	TGTGCCAGCAGCTTAAATCCAGGGTATAAGACCCAGTACTTC
TRBV7-9	TRBJ2-3	few	TRBD1	CASSLQGASTDTQYF	TGTGCCAGCAGCTTACAGGGGGCGAGCACAGATACGCAGTATTTT
TRBV19	TRBJ1-6	NA	NA	CASSIRRGSPLHF	TGTGCCAGTAGTATCCGCAGAGGGTCACCCCTCCACTTT
TRBV5-8	TRBJ1-4	few	TRBD1	CASSMGQFNEKLFF	TGTGCCAGCAGCATGGGACAGTTTAATGAAAAACTGTTTTTT
TRBV4-3	TRBJ2-5	few	NA	CASSQGAGETQYF	TGCGCCAGCAGCCAAGGAGCTGGAGAGACCCAGTACTTC
TRBV7-9	TRBJ1-6	NA	TRBD1	CASSSTGGGYSPLHF	TGTGCCAGCAGTTCCACAGGGGGCGGCTATTCACCCCTCCACTTT
TRBV2	TRBJ1-5	NA	NA	CASREVVGAQHF	TGTGCCAGCCGGGAAGTTGTTGGAGCCCAGCATTTT
TRBV28	TRBJ1-2	few	NA	CASGGREGYGYTF	TGTGCCAGCGGGGGCAGGGAGGGCTATGGCTACACCTTC
TRBV11-2	TRBJ2-3	few	TRBD1	CASRDRGRGDTQYF	TGTGCCAGCAGGGACAGGGGCAGAGGAGATACGCAGTATTTT
TRBV5-8	TRBJ2-7	few	NA	CASSLVGLNYEQYF	TGTGCCAGCAGCTTGGTGGGACTGAACTACGAGCAGTACTTC
TRBV27	TRBJ1-6	NA	TRBD1	CASSSSQGVGNSPLHF	TGTGCCAGCAGTAGTTCACAGGGGGTAGGGAATTCACCCCTCCACTTT
TRBV9	TRBJ2-1	few	NA	CASSVGLAFDEQFF	TGTGCCAGCAGCGTGGGTCTAGCCTTCGATGAGCAGTTCTTC